In this sample, the clone carrying this TCR beta chain turned up once. The entry originates in a study of blood T cell repertoires in COVID-19. Study-wide context: Spain, Italy and the United States supplied samples that represented acute and convalescent COVID-19. The analysed material was cDNA or gDNA that came from T cells, B-cell-depleted T cells, or PBMCs.

The CDR3 runs 20 residues. V shed 3 bases, J shed 0 bases, and the junction held 15 bases outside the gene matches. In germline, CDR1 is KGHSH, CDR2 LQKENI. How the authors handled the data: Amplifying reference gene primers gave estimates of nucleated cell counts. Assay: immunoSEQ multiplex PCR; the TCRdb copy retains only in-frame clones and omits some. V and J calls plus clone size are reproduced from that table; the DNA served to infer D and trimming. This sample has roughly 140,000 clones; around nine tenths occur once, and the top ten carry roughly 2.2%. The clonotype comes from a woman aged 70-85 years with acute or convalescent COVID-19. The specimen sequenced was peripheral blood. The chain recombines TRBV18 with TRBJ2-1; 9 nucleotides align to TRBD1. This CDR3 is CASSPPAGGWGQGSYNEQFF. CDR3 DNA sequence: TGTGCCAGCTCACCCCCGGCAGGCGGGTGGGGACAGGGCTCCTACAATGAGCAGTTCTTC.